This TCR beta chain was retrieved from a study of blood T cell repertoires in COVID-19. Between the trimmed V and J ends, which lost 4 bases and 4 bases, there was a span of 14 bases. The CDR3 covers 15 residues. From germline, CDR1 is MGHRA and CDR2 YSYEKL. Sequencing used immunoSEQ multiplex PCR; TCRdb keeps in-frame clones, though not all of them. Of around 300,000 clones in the sample, 80% to 95% are singletons; the top ten hold more than 6%. The receptor was derived from a woman aged 25 to 39 with COVID-19, enrolled during active disease. The J gene is TRBJ2-1, the V gene TRBV4-1, with D perhaps matching TRBD2 (6 bases). The material sequenced was peripheral blood. CDR3 DNA: TGCGCCAGCAGCCTGGGTCTGGCGGGATACAATGAGCAGTTCTTC. Translation gives CASSLGLAGYNEQFF.